These 26 T cell receptor beta chains originate from one sample sequenced in a study of blood T cell repertoires in COVID-19. Clones were sequenced by immunoSEQ multiplex PCR, and TCRdb holds only the in-frame ones, with some missing. Found here are 100,000 or so clones, over 75% of them singletons; the top ten hold approximately 10%. The material sequenced was peripheral blood. The receptors come from a woman aged 25 to 39 with acute or convalescent COVID-19.

The chain links TRBV5-5 to TRBJ2-7; D is undetermined. The CDR3 loop spans 14 amino acids. The germline V gene has CDR1 SGHKS and CDR2 YYEKEE (reference sequence). V was trimmed by 7 bases and J by 0 bases, leaving 14 bases between them. Here the CDR3 reads CASLSGASSYEQYF. For the CDR3, the DNA is TGTGCCAGCCTCTCCGGAGCCAGCTCCTACGAGCAGTACTTC. Supplemented by reference TRBV5-5 and TRBJ2-7, the full variable domain reads DAGVTQSPTHLIKTRGQQVTLRCSPISGHKSVSWYQQVLGQGPQFIFQYYEKEERGRGNFPDRFSARQFPNYSSELNVNALLLGDSALYLCASLSGASSYEQYFGPGTRLTVT.

The chain carries TRBV30 and TRBJ1-5, with D tentatively TRBD1 (6 bases). This CDR3 has 13 amino acids. With 0 bases removed from V and 5 bases from J, the gap between germline ends came to 8 bases. Per the germline V gene, CDR1 is GTSNPN and CDR2 is SVGIG (reference sequence). The CDR3 region has the DNA TGTGCCTGGAGTGTAGGGGGGGATCAGCCCCAGCATTTT. As protein: CAWSVGGDQPQHF.

The chain employs TRBV4-1 and TRBJ1-2; D is uncertain. Germline-derived CDR1 and CDR2 are MGHRA and YSYEKL. The V end lost 2 bases, the J end lost 4 bases, and 11 bases lay between the germline ends. The CDR3 has 14 residues. DNA of the CDR3: TGCGCCAGCAGCCAACTGGTCCTAACCTATGGCTACACCTTC. It codes for CASSQLVLTYGYTF.

This clone is a singleton in its sample. The chain has TRBV11-2 and TRBJ2-3; D is possibly TRBD1 (5 bases). V gave up 2 bases and J gave up 4 bases, with 19 bases separating them. The CDR3 loop spans 17 amino acids. The V gene's germline CDR1 is SGHAT and CDR2 FQNNGV. CDR3 bases: TGTGCCAGCAGCTTAATGCGCGGCCAGGGAAACTCAGATACGCAGTATTTT. It is translated as CASSLMRGQGNSDTQYF.

This chain joins TRBV5-4 and TRBJ1-2, with D possibly matching TRBD1 (6 bases). The CDR3 contains 16 residues. The germline V and J ends were trimmed by 0 bases and 3 bases, with 15 bases remaining between them. Germline V gene data show CDR1 as SGHNT and CDR2 as YYREEE (reference sequence). The CDR3 DNA is TGTGCCAGCAGCTTGGGAGGGGGACTAGTGGACTATGGCTACACCTTC. Translated, it gives CASSLGGGLVDYGYTF.

This clone has just one count. The chain couples TRBV18 to TRBJ2-1; the D is unclear. The CDR3 has 15 amino acids. V lost 1 base, J lost 1 base, and 8 bases lay in between. CDR1 is KGHSH, CDR2 LQKENI, per germline. The DNA for the CDR3 is TGTGCCAGCTCACCACTCGCGGAATCCTACAATGAGCAGTTCTTC. Translated, it gives CASSPLAESYNEQFF.

The chain is built from TRBV7-9 and TRBJ1-4; 10 bases match TRBD1. Germline CDR1 reads SEHNR; CDR2 reads FQNEAQ (reference sequence). The V gene end was trimmed by 5 bases and the J gene end by 7 bases; junction bases not matched to a gene: 7. This CDR3 comprises 15 residues. As DNA, the CDR3 is TGTGCCAGCAGCAACCCGGGACAGGGGAGTGAAAAACTGTTTTTT. It specifies CASSNPGQGSEKLFF.

The gene calls are TRBV28 and TRBJ1-6; 9 positions agree with TRBD1. This CDR3 comprises 15 residues. V trimming: 2 bases; J trimming: 9 bases; junction bases outside the gene matches: 5. In germline, CDR1 is MDHEN, CDR2 SYDVKM. The CDR3 DNA reads as TGTGCCAGCAGTTTAGGGGACAGGGCGGTTTCACCCCTCCACTTT. Protein product: CASSLGDRAVSPLHF.

The CDR3 bases are TGTGCCAGCAGTTTTGGGAGCACTGAAGCTTTCTTT. Amino acids: CASSFGSTEAFF. This sequence joins TRBV28 and TRBJ1-1, with D unresolved. The CDR3 loop spans 12 amino acids. In germline, CDR1 is MDHEN, CDR2 SYDVKM. Trimming shortened V by 3 bases and J by 4 bases, and 6 bases separated the two germline ends.

This chain uses TRBV10-2 with TRBJ1-4; D not certain. Trimming removed 6 bases from V and 7 bases from J, with 9 bases in between. This CDR3 is built from 12 residues. Germline assignment: CDR1 WSHSY and CDR2 SAAADI. Here the CDR3 reads CASSRSLEKLFF. The CDR3 DNA reads as TGCGCCAGCAGCCGGTCTCTTGAAAAACTGTTTTTT.

This sequence joins TRBV7-9 and TRBJ1-4; 7 nucleotides agree with TRBD1. The CDR3 has 17 amino acids. The V segment lost 5 bases and the J segment 8 bases; nucleotides outside the gene matches: 17. From germline, CDR1 is SEHNR and CDR2 FQNEAQ (reference sequence). CDR3 sequence reads: CASSPTRRGQGEEKLFF. The DNA of the CDR3 is TGTGCCAGCAGCCCCACCCGCCGCGGGCAGGGGGAAGAAAAACTGTTTTTT.

CDR3 loop: CASSTGQARNNEQFF. As DNA, the CDR3 is TGTGCCAGCAGTACCGGACAGGCTAGAAACAATGAGCAGTTCTTC. The J gene is TRBJ2-1, the V gene TRBV6-5; TRBD1 matches 7 bases. Germline values: CDR1 MNHEY, CDR2 SVGAGI. Trimming removed 5 bases from V and 5 bases from J; junction bases left unmatched: 9. CDR3 length: 15 amino acids.

The rearrangement joins TRBV5-4 to TRBJ2-3; the match to TRBD1 covers 10 bases. V was clipped by 4 bases and J by 3 bases; unmatched bases: 5. The CDR3 loop spans 15 amino acids. Germline-derived CDR1 and CDR2 are SGHNT and YYREEE (reference sequence). DNA of the CDR3: TGTGCCAGCAGCCGAGCGGACAGGGGGACAGATACGCAGTATTTT. This translates into CASSRADRGTDTQYF.

The chain combines TRBV29-1 with TRBJ1-1; a possible D gene is TRBD1 (5 bases). V lost 7 bases and J lost 0, with 21 bases in between. This CDR3 region has 16 residues. Germline V gives CDR1 SQVTM, CDR2 ANQGSEA. CDR3 nucleotides: TGCAGCGCTGGAGGGGCGGGGAGCATCATGAACACTGAAGCTTTCTTT. Protein sequence: CSAGGAGSIMNTEAFF.

The V gene is TRBV11-2, the J gene TRBJ1-5, with no clear D. Germline V CDR1 and CDR2: SGHAT, FQNNGV. V was trimmed by 5 bases and J by 5 bases, leaving 10 bases between them. The CDR3 sequence is 13 residues long. DNA for the CDR3: TGTGCCAGCAGCCTAACCCGGGATCAGCCCCAGCATTTT. It specifies CASSLTRDQPQHF. The full variable domain, its missing parts supplied by reference TRBV11-2 and TRBJ1-5, is EAGVAQSPRYKIIEKRQSVAFWCNPISGHATLYWYQQILGQGPKLLIQFQNNGVVDDSQLPKDRFSAERLKGVDSTLKIQPAKLEDSAVYLCASSLTRDQPQHFGDGTRLSIL.

V is TRBV5-6 and J is TRBJ1-2; no clear D. Germline V gene sequence: CDR1 SGHDT, CDR2 YYEEEE. The CDR3 is 14 amino acids. The V end was cut by 2 bases, the J end by 3 bases, with 11 bases between. CDR3 loop: CASSFHSPDYGYTF. In DNA, the CDR3 is TGTGCCAGCAGCTTTCATTCCCCGGACTATGGCTACACCTTC.

The chain recombines TRBV27 with TRBJ2-7, with D maybe TRBD2 (6 bases). V was trimmed by 7 bases and J by 4 bases, leaving 8 bases between them. Germline V gene lookup returns CDR1 MNHEY and CDR2 SMNVEV (reference sequence). This CDR3 has 11 residues. The CDR3 sequence is CASTGGYEQYF. DNA of the CDR3: TGTGCCAGCACCGGGGGATACGAGCAGTACTTC.

The J gene is TRBJ2-1, the V gene TRBV4-1; 7 bases are a match to TRBD1. V dropped 0 bases and J dropped 7; count of bases not matched to a gene: 18. The CDR3 contains 19 residues. Germline V lookup: CDR1 MGHRA, CDR2 YSYEKL. The CDR3 region has the DNA TGCGCCAGCAGCCAAGATAGGTCGGTCGGCCAGGGGGTTCGGAATGAGCAGTTCTTC. It is translated as CASSQDRSVGQGVRNEQFF.

This clone has only one observation. The chain has TRBV19 and TRBJ1-5; 9 bases agree with TRBD1. The CDR3 extends over 16 amino acids. Germline CDR1 reads LNHDA; CDR2 reads SQIVND (reference sequence). The J segment lost 5 bases and the V segment lost 7 bases, leaving 12 bases of the junction unmatched. The CDR3 coding sequence is TGTGCCAGTACCCCCCTGGGGACAGGGAGGGATCAGCCCCAGCATTTT. Its protein is CASTPLGTGRDQPQHF.

This clone was seen only once. The chain has TRBV9 and TRBJ2-1; 7 nucleotides agree with TRBD1. The CDR3 sequence is 15 residues long. CDR1 and CDR2 from the germline V gene are SGDLS and YYNGEE. V dropped 4 bases and J dropped 1; count of bases not matched to a gene: 5. For the CDR3, the DNA is TGTGCCAGCAGCTTCGGACAGGTTTCCTACAATGAGCAGTTCTTC. Amino acid sequence: CASSFGQVSYNEQFF.

This rearrangement joins TRBV27 to TRBJ1-1; no clear D gene. The CDR3 runs 13 residues. Germline-derived CDR1 and CDR2 are MNHEY and SMNVEV (reference sequence). The germline V and J ends were trimmed by 3 bases and 2 bases, with 7 bases remaining between them. CDR3 region: CASSLRDNTEAFF. The CDR3 DNA reads as TGTGCCAGCAGTTTGAGGGATAACACTGAAGCTTTCTTT.

This clone has only one observation. The genes are TRBV9 and TRBJ1-2; 8 positions match TRBD1. V lost 0 bases to trimming and J lost 4 bases; unmatched junction nucleotides: 2. This CDR3 contains 14 residues. Looked up from germline, CDR1 is SGDLS and CDR2 is YYNGEE. DNA of the CDR3: TGTGCCAGCAGCGTAGGGACAGGGAGCTATGGCTACACCTTC. This sequence encodes CASSVGTGSYGYTF.

The J gene is TRBJ2-2, the V gene TRBV6-4; 9 nucleotides agree with TRBD1. The ends lost 4 bases at V and 7 bases at J; junction bases unmatched: 4. The germline CDR1 and CDR2 sequences are MRHNA and SNTAGT. CDR3 length: 14 residues. For the CDR3, the DNA is TGTGCCAGCAGTGGGGACAGGGAAGGCGGGGAGCTGTTTTTT. Translated, it gives CASSGDREGGELFF.

This clone was seen just once. The genes are TRBV11-2 and TRBJ2-7; 8 bases are shared with TRBD1. V gave up 4 bases and J gave up 0 bases; unmatched junction bases: 5. Germline V gene data show CDR1 as SGHAT and CDR2 as FQNNGV. The CDR3 has 15 residues. DNA for the CDR3: TGTGCCAGCAGCTCCTGGACAGGGAGCTCCTACGAGCAGTACTTC. It specifies CASSSWTGSSYEQYF.

The rearrangement uses TRBV7-9 and TRBJ1-5; 7 bases are a match to TRBD1. The CDR3 contains 17 residues. V was clipped by 5 bases and J by 2 bases; unmatched bases: 12. The germline gives CDR1 SEHNR, CDR2 FQNEAQ (reference sequence). The CDR3 loop reads CASSQGQATIGNQPQHF. DNA for the CDR3: TGTGCCAGCAGCCAAGGACAGGCTACCATCGGCAATCAGCCCCAGCATTTT. Based on the CDR3 plus reference TRBV7-9 and TRBJ1-5, the full variable domain is DTGVSQNPRHKITKRGQNVTFRCDPISEHNRLYWYRQTLGQGPEFLTYFQNEAQLEKSRLLSDRFSAERPKGSFSTLEIQRTEQGDSAMYLCASSQGQATIGNQPQHFGDGTRLSIL.

The chain carries TRBV5-1 and TRBJ2-7; no clear D gene. The V end lost 0 bases, the J end lost 2 bases, and 3 bases lay between the germline ends. The CDR3 length is 12 residues. Germline CDR1 SGHRS, CDR2 YFSETQ. CDR3 amino acids: CASSLGAYEQYF. The CDR3 DNA is TGCGCCAGCAGCTTGGGAGCCTACGAGCAGTACTTC.